This TCR beta chain was observed in a study of Ad26.COV2.S vaccination and SARS-CoV-2 variants (dated by TCRdb to the early 2020s). The study in broad terms: Donors in the vaccine arm were drawn from COV1001, a multicentre, randomized, double-blind, placebo-controlled phase I-IIa trial testing Ad26.COV2.S in healthy adults. Trial participants were randomized into five groups of five, in which low-dose or high-dose Ad26.COV2.S was given once or twice, or placebo was given on both occasions. Investigators did not know the trial group allocation while performing experiments and assessing outcomes. The specificity and breadth of SARS-CoV-2-reactive T cell receptors after Ad26.COV2.S vaccination were assessed by TCRbeta repertoire sequencing. The TCR-sequenced set comprised about 32 samples: roughly 19 Ad26.COV2.S vaccine recipients, 5 placebo recipients and 8 SARS-CoV-2 convalescent individuals. Dosing of Ad26.COV2.S was intramuscular, at either 5x10^10 or 1x10^11 viral particles, delivered as one shot or as two shots spaced 56 days apart. Study-wide conclusions, independent of this receptor: After vaccination, spike-specific CD8+ and CD4+ T cell responses were reported to show substantial breadth. The study was not powered to compare responses between vaccine doses or regimens. Comparable non-spike TCR breadth was observed between vaccine and placebo recipients, consistent with only spike being contained in the vaccine. Higher spike-specific TCR breadth was observed in Ad26.COV2.S recipients than in placebo recipients (P = 0.0014). The authors noted that total T cell responses may have been underestimated by the TCR breadth and depth analyses.

The immunoSEQ Assay was the method used to sequence TCRbeta CDR3 regions. After extraction, genomic DNA underwent amplification by bias-controlled multiplex PCR, followed by high-throughput sequencing. In the paper's pipeline: To quantify the absolute abundance of every unique TCRbeta CDR3 region, sequences were collapsed and filtered. T cell fraction was estimated by normalizing TCRbeta template counts to usable DNA, which was measured by amplifying reference genes present in all nucleated cells. Repertoire TCRs were annotated as SARS-CoV-2-specific by exact matching of V gene, CDR3 amino acid sequence and J gene to a known reactive TCR set. The reference SARS-CoV-2 TCR set was obtained from MIRA and was filtered for enrichment in COVID-19-positive ImmuneCODE repertoires, whereby public or cross-reactive TCRs were removed. Using the MIRA antigens, annotated TCRs were further analysed by specific ORF or by position within an ORF. Breadth was defined as the number of annotated unique rearrangements divided by the total number of unique productive rearrangements, and depth was defined as the summed frequency of the annotated unique rearrangements. TCR breadth was compared between groups using two-sided Wilcoxon rank-sum tests. Not all clones reach the TCRdb copy of this immuneACCESS table, which keeps in-frame sequences only. Checked studies attribute under half of the gap to unresolved V genes and leave the rest unexplained. V and J calls and clone size are those listed in that table; D and trimming were worked out from the DNA. The sample has 440,000 or so clones on record, 70% to 90% of them singletons. The ten largest clones take up roughly 1.7% of the sample.

Concerning this clone itself: Its antigen is not yet known. It has no much larger one-base neighbor in the sample; base qualities were not kept.

The sample's treatment or condition label, in plain terms: approximately 18 received Ad26.COV2.S at low or high dose, single or two shots; about 5 received placebo; per-sample allocation not given. Repertoires of vaccine and placebo recipients were sequenced from samples taken on day 63 after the first injection. Cohort 1b enrolled some 25 adults aged 18-55 years at a single site in Boston, USA, between 29 July and 7 August 2020. Ad26.COV2.S was a replication-incompetent adenovirus type 26 vector that expressed a prefusion-stabilized SARS-CoV-2 spike protein derived from the original Wuhan strain. The sequencing used peripheral blood, collected in a trial of Ad26.COV2.S vaccine versus placebo. The origin of this receptor is a person between 18 and 60 years old who received the Ad26.COV2.S COVID-19 vaccine or a placebo.

The DNA sequence follows: TGTGCCAGCACCCCACGGGGACACAGCTCCTACGAGCAGTACTTC. Translated, this gives CASTPRGHSSYEQYF. The rearranged chain carries TRBV27 and TRBJ2-7; tentative D gene TRBD1, with 6 bases matching. V is clipped by 7 bases and J by 0 bases, and the sequence between their germline boundaries is 16 bases long. The CDR3 covers 15 residues, taking in both the cysteine and the phenylalanine. This entry keeps only the CDR3 DNA: 45 bases, framed from base 1. CDR1 MNHEY and CDR2 SMNVEV were looked up in the germline V gene (reference sequence).